These T cell receptor beta chains were read from a single sample in a study of cytomegalovirus exposure and HLA in healthy donors. Only in-frame clones appear in the TCRdb table, and some are missing; sequencing was by immunoSEQ multiplex PCR. The data show 150,000 or so clones, with approximately 89% seen just once and over 9% held by the top ten. The sample was PBMCs. These receptors originate from a woman aged 18-29 years in good health and CMV-seropositive. The CDR3 runs from the conserved cysteine through the conserved F or W. The order of the fields is clone size, D gene, J gene, V gene, CDR3 protein, CDR3 DNA. The D gene is left open where the match is weak. Clone sizes are given selectively: once, few, many, or a class where the clone is expanded.

size: .; D: .; J: TRBJ2-4; V: TRBV28; CDR3: CASSSQGMVTKNIQYF; DNA: TGTGCCAGCAGTTCACAGGGAATGGTGACGAAAAACATTCAGTACTTC
size: .; D: .; J: TRBJ2-2; V: TRBV20-1; CDR3: CSAQGTGELFF; DNA: TGCAGTGCTCAGGGAACCGGGGAGCTGTTTTTT
size: once; D: .; J: TRBJ1-2; V: TRBV2; CDR3: CASRETDNYGYTF; DNA: TGTGCCAGCAGGGAAACAGATAACTATGGCTACACCTTC
size: .; D: .; J: TRBJ1-4; V: TRBV30; CDR3: CAWNPRRGMANEKLFF; DNA: TGTGCCTGGAATCCCCGCAGGGGAATGGCTAATGAAAAACTGTTTTTT
size: .; D: TRBD1; J: TRBJ1-2; V: TRBV15; CDR3: CATSSTGAAVGDGYTF; DNA: TGTGCCACCAGCAGTACAGGGGCCGCCGTTGGAGATGGCTACACCTTC
size: .; D: .; J: TRBJ1-2; V: TRBV20-1; CDR3: CSALTVDYTF; DNA: TGCAGTGCACTGACAGTGGACTACACCTTC
size: .; D: .; J: TRBJ1-1; V: TRBV2; CDR3: CASATTQGRTEAFF; DNA: TGTGCCAGCGCCACTACACAGGGAAGGACTGAAGCTTTCTTT
size: .; D: TRBD1; J: TRBJ1-2; V: TRBV4-3; CDR3: CASSQGQKDYGYTF; DNA: TGCGCCAGCAGCCAGGGACAGAAGGACTATGGCTACACCTTC
size: .; D: TRBD1; J: TRBJ2-7; V: TRBV10-2; CDR3: CASNQQGGSYEQYF; DNA: TGCGCCAGCAATCAACAGGGGGGCTCCTACGAGCAGTACTTC
size: .; D: .; J: TRBJ1-5; V: TRBV19; CDR3: CASSIEGHNQPQHF; DNA: TGTGCCAGTAGTATAGAGGGCCACAATCAGCCCCAGCATTTT
size: .; D: TRBD1; J: TRBJ1-1; V: TRBV7-2; CDR3: CASSPSSRQGAHTEAFF; DNA: TGTGCCAGCAGCCCCTCCTCCCGACAGGGGGCACACACTGAAGCTTTCTTT
size: .; D: TRBD2; J: TRBJ2-6; V: TRBV6-1; CDR3: CASRENAGGGVGANVLTF; DNA: TGTGCCAGCAGGGAAAACGCGGGAGGGGGAGTAGGGGCCAACGTCCTGACTTTC
size: .; D: .; J: TRBJ1-6; V: TRBV11-2; CDR3: CASSLVNSNSSPLHF; DNA: TGTGCCAGCAGCTTAGTCAACAGCAACAGTTCACCCCTCCACTTT
size: once; D: .; J: TRBJ2-7; V: TRBV7-2; CDR3: CASSLSTEPYEQYF; DNA: TGTGCCAGCAGCTTATCCACTGAACCCTACGAGCAGTACTTC
size: .; D: .; J: TRBJ2-5; V: TRBV28; CDR3: CASSFGREETQYF; DNA: TGTGCCAGCAGTTTTGGGAGAGAAGAGACCCAGTACTTC
size: few; D: TRBD2; J: TRBJ2-5; V: TRBV5-1; CDR3: CASSLGGGGQETQYF; DNA: TGCGCCAGCAGCCTGGGCGGGGGGGGCCAAGAGACCCAGTACTTC
size: .; D: TRBD1; J: TRBJ2-1; V: TRBV11-2; CDR3: CASSQRRDRARNEQFF; DNA: TGTGCCAGCAGCCAACGCCGGGACAGGGCGCGAAATGAGCAGTTCTTC
size: .; D: .; J: TRBJ1-6; V: TRBV10-3; CDR3: CATRGGPESPLHF; DNA: TGTGCCACACGGGGAGGACCGGAGTCACCCCTCCACTTT
size: .; D: .; J: TRBJ2-7; V: TRBV5-1; CDR3: CASSRPEQYSYEQYF; DNA: TGCGCCAGCAGCCGACCGGAACAGTACTCCTACGAGCAGTACTTC
size: .; D: TRBD2; J: TRBJ2-5; V: TRBV4-2; CDR3: CASSQEALAKGRPETQYF; DNA: TGTGCCAGCAGCCAAGAGGCACTAGCGAAGGGCAGGCCCGAGACCCAGTACTTC
size: .; D: .; J: TRBJ2-7; V: TRBV11-2; CDR3: CASSSGLLLEQYF; DNA: TGTGCCAGCAGCTCCGGACTGCTTCTCGAGCAGTACTTC
size: .; D: .; J: TRBJ1-5; V: TRBV28; CDR3: CASTPRGLQPQHF; DNA: TGTGCCAGCACCCCCAGGGGATTGCAGCCCCAGCATTTT
size: .; D: TRBD2; J: TRBJ2-3; V: TRBV11-2; CDR3: CASSLDPAGGLFNTQYF; DNA: TGTGCCAGCAGCTTAGATCCAGCGGGGGGGCTTTTTAATACGCAGTATTTT
size: .; D: TRBD2; J: TRBJ2-3; V: TRBV7-6; CDR3: CASSFTGGITDTQYF; DNA: TGTGCCAGCAGCTTTACGGGGGGGATCACAGATACGCAGTATTTT
size: .; D: .; J: TRBJ2-1; V: TRBV11-2; CDR3: CASRSLRGSSYNEQFF; DNA: TGTGCCAGCAGATCCCTTCGGGGGAGCTCCTACAATGAGCAGTTCTTC
size: .; D: .; J: TRBJ1-1; V: TRBV5-4; CDR3: CASSSAGQGAEAFF; DNA: TGTGCCAGCAGCTCGGCTGGGCAGGGCGCTGAAGCTTTCTTT
size: once; D: .; J: TRBJ2-5; V: TRBV28; CDR3: CASSGGRKETQYF; DNA: TGTGCCAGCAGTGGGGGGAGAAAAGAGACCCAGTACTTC
size: .; D: TRBD1; J: TRBJ1-4; V: TRBV5-1; CDR3: CASSPRGQVNEKLFF; DNA: TGCGCCAGCAGCCCCCGGGGACAGGTTAATGAAAAACTGTTTTTT
size: .; D: TRBD1; J: TRBJ1-2; V: TRBV11-2; CDR3: CASSRPGTGAGGGGYTF; DNA: TGTGCCAGCAGTCGTCCGGGGACAGGGGCCGGGGGAGGAGGCTACACCTTC
size: .; D: .; J: TRBJ2-5; V: TRBV7-9; CDR3: CASSLSQGHQETQYF; DNA: TGTGCCAGCAGCTTATCCCAGGGGCACCAAGAGACCCAGTACTTC
size: .; D: TRBD1; J: TRBJ1-1; V: TRBV2; CDR3: CATRTGPITEAFF; DNA: TGTGCCACCCGGACAGGGCCTATTACTGAAGCTTTCTTT
size: .; D: .; J: TRBJ1-4; V: TRBV25-1; CDR3: CASSDPGLGTNEKLFF; DNA: TGTGCCAGCAGTGACCCAGGGTTGGGAACTAATGAAAAACTGTTTTTT
size: .; D: TRBD1; J: TRBJ1-2; V: TRBV28; CDR3: CASSFTGAYTSYGYTF; DNA: TGTGCCAGCAGTTTCACAGGGGCGTATACCAGCTATGGCTACACCTTC
size: .; D: .; J: TRBJ1-5; V: TRBV19; CDR3: CASSGGFLSNQPQHF; DNA: TGTGCCAGTAGTGGAGGTTTTCTTAGCAATCAGCCCCAGCATTTT
size: .; D: .; J: TRBJ2-3; V: TRBV15; CDR3: CATSRDQDTQYF; DNA: TGTGCCACCAGCAGAGACCAGGATACGCAGTATTTT
size: .; D: TRBD1; J: TRBJ2-7; V: TRBV14; CDR3: CASSHRDSYSYEQYF; DNA: TGTGCCAGCAGCCATCGGGACAGCTACTCCTACGAGCAGTACTTC
size: .; D: .; J: TRBJ1-2; V: TRBV6-5; CDR3: CASSPSTGPSGYTF; DNA: TGTGCCAGCAGTCCTTCGACAGGCCCGAGTGGCTACACCTTC
size: .; D: .; J: TRBJ1-4; V: TRBV5-1; CDR3: CASKIWVDSSNEKLFF; DNA: TGCGCCAGCAAAATTTGGGTAGACAGCTCTAATGAAAAACTGTTTTTT
size: .; D: .; J: TRBJ2-7; V: TRBV30; CDR3: CAWATGQPYEQYF; DNA: TGTGCCTGGGCCACCGGACAGCCCTACGAGCAGTACTTC
size: .; D: TRBD2; J: TRBJ2-7; V: TRBV7-2; CDR3: CASSLPSGGHYEQYF; DNA: TGTGCCAGCAGCCTACCCAGCGGGGGGCACTACGAGCAGTACTTC
size: .; D: .; J: TRBJ1-1; V: TRBV6-1; CDR3: CASSESWGLNTEAFF; DNA: TGTGCCAGCAGTGAAAGCTGGGGGCTGAACACTGAAGCTTTCTTT
size: .; D: .; J: TRBJ2-5; V: TRBV2; CDR3: CASRSGSVRETQYF; DNA: TGTGCCAGCAGGTCCGGGAGCGTCAGAGAGACCCAGTACTTC
size: .; D: TRBD1; J: TRBJ2-2; V: TRBV9; CDR3: CASSLRTGVSGELFF; DNA: TGTGCCAGCAGCTTGCGGACAGGGGTGTCCGGGGAGCTGTTTTTT
size: .; D: TRBD1; J: TRBJ2-7; V: TRBV11-2; CDR3: CASSPFDLTGGVPYEQYF; DNA: TGTGCCAGCAGCCCTTTCGACCTGACAGGGGGAGTCCCCTACGAGCAGTACTTC